The subject of this entry is one TCR beta chain. This entry is derived from a study of blood T cell repertoires in COVID-19. Study summary: Acute and convalescent COVID-19 samples came from the United States, Italy and Spain. Sources were T cells, B-cell-depleted T cells, or PBMCs; the material itself was cDNA or gDNA.

Trimming pared 4 bases from V and 8 bases from J, leaving 18 bases between. This CDR3 spans 14 amino acids. Germline V gives CDR1 SGHTS, CDR2 YDEGEE. Profiling relied on immunoSEQ multiplex PCR, and the TCRdb table lists in-frame clones only, not all of them. This sample has about 180,000 clones, with about 85% found just once. The V gene is TRBV5-8, the J gene TRBJ1-2; a weak D match, TRBD1 (5 bases). The TCR was taken from a person between 65 and 79 years old with COVID-19, enrolled during active disease. Sequences were obtained from peripheral blood. CDR3 coding DNA: TGTGCCAGCAGCCTACTCTTTGGGACTGGCGGCTACACCTTC. It codes for CASSLLFGTGGYTF. Together with reference TRBV5-8 and TRBJ1-2, the CDR3 gives the full variable domain: EAGVTQSPTHLIKTRGQQATLRCSPISGHTSVYWYQQALGLGLQFLLWYDEGEERNRGNFPPRFSGRQFPNYSSELNVNALELEDSALYLCASSLLFGTGGYTFGSGTRLTVV.